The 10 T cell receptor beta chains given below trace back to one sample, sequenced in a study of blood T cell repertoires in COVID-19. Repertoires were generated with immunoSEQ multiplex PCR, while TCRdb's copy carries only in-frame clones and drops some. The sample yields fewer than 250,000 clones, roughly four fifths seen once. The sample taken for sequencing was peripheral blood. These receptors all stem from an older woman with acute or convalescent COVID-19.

The CDR3 sequence: CASSIVRGSYNSPLHF. DNA for the CDR3: TGTGCCAGTAGTATAGTGCGGGGCTCCTATAATTCACCCCTCCACTTT. This chain joins TRBV19 and TRBJ1-6; D is uncertain. This CDR3 comprises 16 residues. Germline V gives CDR1 LNHDA, CDR2 SQIVND (reference sequence). V was cut by 1 base and J by 0 bases, with 7 bases left in between. Based on the CDR3 plus reference TRBV19 and TRBJ1-6, the full variable domain is DGGITQSPKYLFRKEGQNVTLSCEQNLNHDAMYWYRQDPGQGLRLIYYSQIVNDFQKGDIAEGYSVSREKKESFPLTVTSAQKNPTAFYLCASSIVRGSYNSPLHFGNGTRLTVT.

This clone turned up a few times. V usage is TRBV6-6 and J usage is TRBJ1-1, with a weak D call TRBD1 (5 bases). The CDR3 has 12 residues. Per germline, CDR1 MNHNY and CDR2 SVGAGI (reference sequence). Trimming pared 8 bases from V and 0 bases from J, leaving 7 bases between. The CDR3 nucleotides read TGTGCCAGCGCCAGGGTGAACACTGAAGCTTTCTTT. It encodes CASARVNTEAFF.

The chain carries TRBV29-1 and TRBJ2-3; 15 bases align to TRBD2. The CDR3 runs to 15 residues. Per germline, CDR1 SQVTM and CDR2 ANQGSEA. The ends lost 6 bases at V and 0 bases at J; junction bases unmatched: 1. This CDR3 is CSVGTSGGSTDTQYF. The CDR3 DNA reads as TGCAGCGTCGGGACTAGCGGGGGGAGCACAGATACGCAGTATTTT.

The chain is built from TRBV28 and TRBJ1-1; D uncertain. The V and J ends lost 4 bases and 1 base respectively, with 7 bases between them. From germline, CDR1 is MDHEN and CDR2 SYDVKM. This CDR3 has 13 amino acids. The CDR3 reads CASSSQTNTEAFF. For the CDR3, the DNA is TGTGCCAGCAGTTCACAGACGAACACTGAAGCTTTCTTT.

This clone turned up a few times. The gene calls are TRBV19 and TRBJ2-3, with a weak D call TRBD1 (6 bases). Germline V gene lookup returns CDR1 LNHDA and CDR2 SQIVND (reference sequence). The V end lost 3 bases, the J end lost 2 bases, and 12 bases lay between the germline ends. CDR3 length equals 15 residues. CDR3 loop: CASSIAAGDTDTQYF. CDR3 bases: TGTGCCAGTAGTATTGCGGCAGGGGACACAGATACGCAGTATTTT.

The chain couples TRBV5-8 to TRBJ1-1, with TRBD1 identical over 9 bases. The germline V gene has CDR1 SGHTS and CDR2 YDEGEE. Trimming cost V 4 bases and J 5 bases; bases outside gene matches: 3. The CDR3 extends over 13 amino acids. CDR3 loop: CASSHDRGTEAFF. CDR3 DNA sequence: TGTGCCAGCAGCCATGACAGGGGGACTGAAGCTTTCTTT.

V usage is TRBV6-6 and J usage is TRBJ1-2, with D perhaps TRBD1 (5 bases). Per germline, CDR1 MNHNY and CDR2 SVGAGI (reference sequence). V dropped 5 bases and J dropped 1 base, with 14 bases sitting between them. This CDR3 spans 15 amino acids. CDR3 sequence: CASSTLTEVNYGYTF. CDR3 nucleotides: TGTGCCAGCAGTACCTTGACAGAAGTTAACTATGGCTACACCTTC.

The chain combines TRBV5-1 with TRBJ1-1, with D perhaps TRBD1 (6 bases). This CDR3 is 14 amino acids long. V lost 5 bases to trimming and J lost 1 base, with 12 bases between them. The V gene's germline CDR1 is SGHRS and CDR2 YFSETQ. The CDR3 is CASSHDRPNTEAFF. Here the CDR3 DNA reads TGCGCCAGCAGTCACGACAGGCCGAACACTGAAGCTTTCTTT.

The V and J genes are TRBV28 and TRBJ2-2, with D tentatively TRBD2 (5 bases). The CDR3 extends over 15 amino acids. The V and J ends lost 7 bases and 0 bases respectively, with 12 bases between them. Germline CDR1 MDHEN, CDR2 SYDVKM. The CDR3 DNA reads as TGTGCCAGCAACCCCGGGGTAGCGAACACCGGGGAGCTGTTTTTT. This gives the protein CASNPGVANTGELFF.

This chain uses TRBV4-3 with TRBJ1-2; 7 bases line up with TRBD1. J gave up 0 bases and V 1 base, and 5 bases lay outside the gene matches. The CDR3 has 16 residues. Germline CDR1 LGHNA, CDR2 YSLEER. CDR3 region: CASSQAATGSNYGYTF. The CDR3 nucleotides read TGCGCCAGCAGCCAAGCCGCGACAGGGTCTAACTATGGCTACACCTTC.